This entry lists 14 T cell receptor beta chains sequenced from one sample in a study of somatic mutations in cytotoxic T cells in rheumatoid arthritis. Generated by immunoSEQ multiplex PCR, the TCRdb table keeps only in-frame clones and is missing some. The repertoire holds some 25,000 clones, with roughly four fifths as singletons. The sequenced sample was CD8+ T cells sorted from blood. All receptors derive from a woman aged 18-29 years in good health.

This clone was observed a few times. The CDR3 region has the DNA TGCGCCAGCAGCCAAGATCGGGGTTTGAATGGCTACACCTTC. Its protein is CASSQDRGLNGYTF. V is TRBV4-1 and J is TRBJ1-2; no clear D. Germline CDR1 and CDR2: MGHRA and YSYEKL. The CDR3 is made up of 14 amino acids. V was trimmed by 0 bases and J by 6 bases, leaving 11 bases between them.

The V call is TRBV27, the J call TRBJ1-2; maybe TRBD1 (5 bases). The CDR3 is made up of 13 amino acids. Between the trimmed V and J ends, which lost 2 bases and 3 bases, there was a span of 7 bases. Per germline, CDR1 MNHEY and CDR2 SMNVEV (reference sequence). The CDR3 DNA reads as TGTGCCAGCAGTTTACAGGGTGACTATGGCTACACCTTC. Its translation is CASSLQGDYGYTF.

The chain uses TRBV4-1 and TRBJ2-1; either TRBD1 or TRBD2 may fit D (5 bases each). Germline CDR1 reads MGHRA; CDR2 reads YSYEKL. The CDR3 spans 12 residues. Trimming removed 1 base from V and 10 bases from J, with 8 bases in between. CDR3 in DNA: TGCGCCAGCAGCCAAGCCTGGGGGGAGCAGTTCTTC. This codes for CASSQAWGEQFF.

V and J are TRBV18 and TRBJ1-2; the match to TRBD1 covers 8 bases. Germline V lookup: CDR1 KGHSH, CDR2 LQKENI. The J segment lost 6 bases and the V segment lost 5 bases, leaving 11 bases of the junction unmatched. The CDR3 contains 15 residues. CDR3 residues: CASSSQNRGSNGYTF. For the CDR3, the DNA is TGTGCCAGCTCATCTCAAAACAGGGGGTCGAATGGCTACACCTTC.

V gene TRBV9 combines with J gene TRBJ1-5, with no clear D. Germline V CDR1 and CDR2: SGDLS, YYNGEE. The CDR3 consists of 14 residues. Trimming shortened V by 3 bases and J by 2 bases, and 9 bases separated the two germline ends. The CDR3 DNA reads TGTGCCAGCAGCGCCTACAGTGGCAATCAGCCCCAGCATTTT. Translated, it gives CASSAYSGNQPQHF.

The V gene is TRBV28, the J gene TRBJ1-3; D gene unclear. The ends were cut back, 6 bases at V and 0 bases at J, with 15 bases in the middle. CDR1 is MDHEN and CDR2 is SYDVKM in the germline V gene. The CDR3 runs to 16 residues. The chain's CDR3 is CASSELSSSSGNTIYF. The CDR3 region has the DNA TGTGCCAGCAGCGAATTATCAAGTAGCTCTGGAAACACCATATATTTT.

The chain uses TRBV4-1 and TRBJ2-6; TRBD1 might be the D (5 bases). This CDR3 contains 16 residues. The germline CDR1 and CDR2 sequences are MGHRA and YSYEKL. Trimming took 0 bases from V and 0 from J, leaving 6 bases between them. CDR3 sequence reads: CASSQEDSSGANVLTF. CDR3 sequence (DNA): TGCGCCAGCAGCCAAGAAGACAGCTCTGGGGCCAACGTCCTGACTTTC.

The rearrangement joins TRBV7-6 to TRBJ2-5, with TRBD1 as a possible D gene (5 bases). Germline V lookup: CDR1 SGHVS, CDR2 FNYEAQ. The CDR3 contains 15 residues. V dropped 5 bases and J dropped 3 bases, with 16 bases sitting between them. DNA for the CDR3: TGTGCCAGCAGCCTCTCCTGGACAAAAGAAGAGACCCAGTACTTC. This sequence encodes CASSLSWTKEETQYF. The variable domain in full, with the rest retrieved from reference TRBV7-6 and TRBJ2-5, is GAGVSQSPRYKVTKRGQDVALRCDPISGHVSLYWYRQALGQGPEFLTYFNYEAQQDKSGLPNDRFSAERPEGSISTLTIQRTEQRDSAMYRCASSLSWTKEETQYFGPGTRLLVL.

The chain combines TRBV4-1 with TRBJ2-2, with D unresolved. Trimming cost V 0 bases and J 2 bases, with 28 bases left between them. Germline assignment: CDR1 MGHRA and CDR2 YSYEKL. The CDR3 is 22 residues long. The CDR3 nucleotides are TGCGCCAGCAGCCAAGATGGGCGGATCGGGTCCACTATGAATACAAACACCGGGGAGCTGTTTTTT. This translates into CASSQDGRIGSTMNTNTGELFF.

This clone was counted between two and nine times. This chain connects TRBV6-6 to TRBJ1-2, with D possibly matching TRBD1 (6 bases). Between the trimmed V and J ends, which lost 2 bases and 8 bases, there was a span of 12 bases. The germline V gene has CDR1 MNHNY and CDR2 SVGAGI (reference sequence). The CDR3 totals 13 residues. The CDR3 region has the DNA TGTGCCAGCAGTTACCCAGGGGTCGAAGGCTACACCTTC. This codes for CASSYPGVEGYTF.

This clone was seen just once. The chain links TRBV7-9 to TRBJ1-4, with a possible D match to TRBD1 (6 bases). V dropped 4 bases and J dropped 7 bases, with 16 bases sitting between them. The CDR3 consists of 15 residues. The germline gives CDR1 SEHNR, CDR2 FQNEAQ (reference sequence). The CDR3, as DNA: TGTGCCAGCAGCTCCGATGGGGGGGCAGGTGAAAAACTGTTTTTT. Protein product: CASSSDGGAGEKLFF.

This chain uses TRBV27 with TRBJ2-1; 10 bases agree with TRBD2. The CDR3 contains 16 residues. J gave up 4 bases and V 0 bases, and 3 bases lay outside the gene matches. In germline, CDR1 is MNHEY, CDR2 SMNVEV (reference sequence). CDR3 residues: CASSLSSGGAYNEQFF. The CDR3 DNA follows: TGTGCCAGCAGTTTATCGAGCGGGGGGGCGTACAATGAGCAGTTCTTC.

The rearrangement joins TRBV28 to TRBJ1-1, with D unclear. With 1 base removed from V and 0 bases from J, the gap between germline ends came to 6 bases. The CDR3 spans 14 residues. Germline CDR1 MDHEN, CDR2 SYDVKM. The CDR3 nucleotides are TGTGCCAGCAGTTTATCTTCGATGAACACTGAAGCTTTCTTT. It specifies CASSLSSMNTEAFF.

The chain combines TRBV27 with TRBJ1-1; TRBD1 matches at 7 bases. In germline, CDR1 is MNHEY, CDR2 SMNVEV (reference sequence). This CDR3 spans 18 amino acids. The V gene end was trimmed by 2 bases and the J gene end by 1 base; junction bases not matched to a gene: 13. In nucleotides, the CDR3 is TGTGCCAGCAGTTTAGGACCGGGACAGAACTTCCCGAACACTGAAGCTTTCTTT. Protein: CASSLGPGQNFPNTEAFF.